This paragraph covers one T cell receptor (beta chain) sequence. Its antigen is still unknown. The sample is drawn from a study of cytomegalovirus exposure and HLA in healthy donors. At the level of the study: Among 398 genotyped donors, roughly 81% fell in the Caucasian-associated ancestry cluster. Study conclusions and caveats: Previously analyzed data showed that most TCR beta V segments were productive at a frequency of about 90% or about 30%. The authors assumed roughly uniform sequencing depth across donors for presence/absence analyses. Later genetic work tied a missense DCLRE1C variant to beta-chain V and J trimming.

Vbeta (60) and Jbeta (13) primers were used in the PCR. Generated by immunoSEQ multiplex PCR, the TCRdb table keeps only in-frame clones and is missing some. The repertoire holds approximately 89,000 clones, roughly two thirds seen once, with 1.2% in the top ten. The sequence derives from a female donor in good health and CMV-seronegative. The sequenced sample consisted of PBMCs.

The CDR3 DNA is TGCGCCAGCAGCCATCAGACTAGCTCCTACGAGCAGTACTTC. As protein: CASSHQTSSYEQYF. The V call is TRBV5-1, the J call TRBJ2-7; the D gene is possibly TRBD2 (6 bases). This CDR3 spans 14 amino acids. In germline, CDR1 is SGHRS, CDR2 YFSETQ. V dropped 4 bases and J dropped 0 bases, with 11 bases sitting between them.